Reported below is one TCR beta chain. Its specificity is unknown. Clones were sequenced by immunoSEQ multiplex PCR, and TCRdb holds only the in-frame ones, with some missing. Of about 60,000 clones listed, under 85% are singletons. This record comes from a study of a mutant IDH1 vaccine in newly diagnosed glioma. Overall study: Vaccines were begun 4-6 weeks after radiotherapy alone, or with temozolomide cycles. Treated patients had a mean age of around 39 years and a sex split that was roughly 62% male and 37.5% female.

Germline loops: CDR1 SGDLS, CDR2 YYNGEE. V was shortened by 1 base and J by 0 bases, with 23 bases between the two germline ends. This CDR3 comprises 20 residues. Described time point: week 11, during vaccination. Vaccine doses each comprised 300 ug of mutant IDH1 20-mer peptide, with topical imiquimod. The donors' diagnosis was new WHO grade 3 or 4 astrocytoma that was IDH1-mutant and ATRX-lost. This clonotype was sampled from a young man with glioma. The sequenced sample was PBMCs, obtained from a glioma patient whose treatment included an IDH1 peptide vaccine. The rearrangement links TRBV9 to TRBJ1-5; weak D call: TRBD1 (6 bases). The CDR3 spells CASSVSGRGKLSYSNQPQHF. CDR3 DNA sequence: TGTGCCAGCAGCGTAAGTGGCAGGGGCAAACTCTCGTATAGCAATCAGCCCCAGCATTTT. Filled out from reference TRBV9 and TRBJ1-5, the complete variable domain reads DSGVTQTPKHLITATGQRVTLRCSPRSGDLSVYWYQQSLDQGLQFLIQYYNGEERAKGNILERFSAQQFPDLHSELNLSSLELGDSALYFCASSVSGRGKLSYSNQPQHFGDGTRLSIL.